This note documents a single TCR beta chain sequence. This clone was observed a few times. What this receptor recognizes is not known. A read error may produce the germline difference seen at one junction end. In total, approximately 610 healthy bone marrow donors made up the cohort. Cohort members were all nominally healthy when sampled, although unrecorded immune exposures were likely present. The donor tested CMV seronegative, placing the donor among the 352 seronegative members of the cohort. Every donor gave a peripheral blood sample, and the peripheral blood mononuclear cells from that sample were used for TCR beta sequencing. Genomic DNA was extracted from the blood cell samples with the Qiagen DNeasy Blood Extraction Kit. The data were obtained in a study of cytomegalovirus exposure and HLA in healthy donors (dated by TCRdb to between 2016 and 2019). Broadly, across the study: In an earlier analysis of under 750 of the donors, 276 Gb of sequence data and approximately 120 million unique TCR beta sequences from 150 million to 200 million T cells were reported. Roughly 300 gigabases of sequencing data and tens of millions of unique TCR sequences made up an early release that covered over 550 HLA-typed donors. Of the 300 to 500 genotyped donors, more than 75% were placed in the genetic ancestry cluster associated with self-reported Caucasian donors. The study aimed to test whether cataloging public T cell receptors could reveal signatures of past pathogen exposure. The study used immunosequencing to profile the T cell repertoires of approximately 630 subjects and linked those repertoires to cytomegalovirus serostatus. Along with the roughly 610-subject first cohort, a separate validation cohort of some 130 different subjects was used. The study combined high-throughput TCR immunosequencing, statistical association of individual TCRs with disease status, and machine learning to predict cytomegalovirus infection status. To study patterns of TCR occurrence, a later analysis re-analyzed previously published TCR beta repertoires from under 750 donors and added high-resolution HLA genotyping. The later analysis used no new phenotypic data to find candidate immune exposures, relying instead on TCR beta sequences and their occurrence across donors. An earlier analysis of more than 450 of the donors used high-throughput TCR beta sequencing to judge whether each TCR beta V gene segment behaved as functional or pseudogenic. Donor age, sex, ethnicity and CMV serostatus were collected together with the repertoire data. A later genetic analysis took genome-wide SNP genotypes for about three fifths of the 666 donors and used that subset as a discovery cohort. Every discovery cohort repertoire had been produced on one sequencing platform. HLA typing included class I and class II loci at four-digit resolution. Typing coverage varied by locus: roughly 620-630 donors for A, B, C, DRB1 and DQB1; roughly 560 for DQA1; approximately 610 for DPA1; 450 to 480 for DPB1. Because of strong linkage in the cohort, a handful of DR-DQ haplotypes were treated as single units for association and clustering. On average, around 240,000 unique TCR beta nucleotide sequences were sequenced per donor among a few hundred genotyped donors of the cohort, with about 17% of those sequences being non-productive. Results the study describes overall, beyond this receptor: A later analysis associated roughly 17,000 TCR beta sequences with specific HLA alleles at a false discovery rate of 0.05. In a later analysis, most CMV-associated TCR beta chains were found to appear HLA-restricted, with HLA associations seemingly driven largely by CMV exposure. Some IMGT-functional V segments, including TRBV6-2 and TRBV6-3, could not be told apart with the 87-base-pair reads, so those segments were excluded. It was suggested by the authors that the approach could potentially be generalized to other disease states and immunological phenotypes. In this cohort, only TCR beta chains were sequenced, and detectable features were limited by the absence of alpha or paired-chain data. Across donors, most TCR sequences were observed very rarely, whereas some public TCRs were present in many individuals. The study listed 164 TCR beta chains as associated with cytomegalovirus. The sequencing pipeline was judged likely to have produced a cluster of highly shared sequence variants as a technical artifact. The presence/absence analyses assumed that sequencing depth was roughly uniform across donors, and that assumption may not be true. Strong co-occurrence of HLA alleles, especially DR and DQ, made assigning TCR associations to individual alleles difficult. In a later genetic analysis, a missense DCLRE1C variant was associated with V-gene and J-gene trimming of TCR beta chains, and the association was replicated in an independent cohort. In an earlier analysis of 450 to 750 of the donors, most TCR beta V segments appeared in productive rearrangements about 87% or about 30% of the time, broadly matching IMGT annotations. Cytomegalovirus status was reported to be diagnosed by the classifier with high specificity and sensitivity in both the original and validation cohorts. In a later analysis, HLA-associated TCR beta chains were found to be more clonally expanded and to have lower generation probabilities than equally common non-associated chains. Compared with the roughly 720-donor mean, donors in an Asian-associated ancestry cluster had fewer N-insertions in productive TCRs, according to a later genetic analysis. Because counts were too low, seventeen rarely observed V segments, including chromosome 9 orphons, were excluded from the earlier analysis of 587 of the donors. In a later analysis, the rate of TCR association differed among HLA loci, with DRB1 alleles having the most associated TCRs and HLA-C alleles having the fewest. A further reported finding was that TCR beta sequences accurately predicted the HLA-A and HLA-B alleles for most subjects in the first cohort. In vitro tests confirmed that a few of the cytomegalovirus-associated TCR beta chains recognize cytomegalovirus antigens. According to a later analysis, parvovirus B19, influenza, CMV and Epstein-Barr virus appeared linked to several top co-occurrence clusters. The only immune exposure information available for the cohort was CMV serostatus. Correlated functional status among segregating V segments might reflect linkage disequilibrium, but an unknown experimental factor could not be ruled out. Because HLA typing was missing for some donors at each locus, association tests included only the typed subset.

The method behind the library was the immunoSEQ multiplex PCR assay. For the multiplex PCR, a mixture combining 60 forward primers for TCR Vbeta segments and 13 reverse primers for TCR Jbeta segments was used. The CDR3 region of rearranged TCR beta genes was amplified from genomic DNA with a multiplex PCR assay. Amplified TCR beta libraries were sequenced as 87-base-pair reads on the Illumina HiSeq System. The authors' pipeline ran thus. A later analysis counted about 80 million unique TCR beta chains across the roughly 700 repertoires, and some 11 million of these chains were shared by at least two donors. Raw reads were error-corrected and collapsed into unique sequences by a nearest-neighbor algorithm in which closely related sequences were merged to remove PCR and sequencing errors. CDR3 sequences were aligned to IMGT reference sequences to assign V, D and J gene segments. Each retained sequence needed at least a six-nucleotide match to both a V gene segment and a J gene segment. A rearrangement was called productive if the CDR3 had no stop codons and remained in frame with V and J, and every other rearrangement was called non-productive. Following IMGT convention, CDR3 was defined as the stretch from the second conserved V-encoded cysteine to the conserved J-encoded phenylalanine. The earlier analysis of 500 to 750 of the donors excluded any sequence lacking an unambiguous match to a single V gene segment. An earlier analysis of several hundred of the donors called V segments functional above 56.7% productive rearrangements and segregating when the between-donor standard deviation exceeded 5%. To diagnose cytomegalovirus status from the catalog of TCR beta chain sequences, a statistical classification framework was built. In a later analysis, TCR nucleotide sequences were compared against IMGT/GENE-DB human TR gene sequences so that V and J genes could be assigned. In a later analysis, CDR3 sequences and most-parsimonious VDJ recombination scenarios were assigned using the TCRdist pipeline. In a later analysis, every TCR beta chain was defined by the combination of its CDR3 amino acid sequence and its V-gene family, and reads without a unique V-gene family were dropped. As a way to deal with suspected cross-contamination and a sequencing artifact, a later analysis dropped over 550 nucleotide sequences that were highly shared and had low generation probability. For each public chain, a later analysis derived a clonal expansion index from normalized ranks of inferred template counts within each repertoire. In a later analysis, generation probabilities were computed using a VDJ recombination model fitted to out-of-frame rearrangements, and the results were checked against IGoR. Hypergeometric tests were used in a later analysis to score TCR-TCR, TCR-HLA and TCR-CMV co-occurrence, with a repertoire-size bias correction applied to the TCR pairs. In a later analysis, false discovery rates were estimated by permuting HLA or CMV assignments 20 times. In a later analysis, co-occurring TCRs were grouped using DBSCAN, with TCRdist sequence similarity added in when clustering inside HLA-allele-positive subsets. Co-occurrence clustering excluded repertoires with fewer than 30,000 or more than 120,000 public chains, plus five with anomalous nucleotide sharing. The clones in this table, taken by TCRdb from immuneACCESS, are in-frame only. Not every clone is retained; where verified, under half of the shortfall comes from an unresolved V gene, and the cause of the rest is unknown. V, J and clone size derive from that table, while D and trimming were established from the DNA sequence. Here the sample has about 200,000 clones; 82% occur a single time. 0.075% to 0.1% of the sample is held by the ten biggest clonotypes.

CDR1 and CDR2, per the germline V gene (reference sequence), are SSHAT and FNYEAQ. The CDR3, cysteine through phenylalanine, is 14 amino acids long. The entry retains the CDR3 DNA only, 42 bases that are in frame from base 1. This TCR came from a boy aged 2 to 10 in good health and CMV-seronegative. Sequencing was performed on PBMCs. Recombination joined TRBV7-7 with TRBJ2-5; the junction holds 7 bases that match TRBD2. At the DNA level, the sequence is TGTGCTAGCAGCCTAGGGCTAGCGGAAGAGACCCAGTACTTC. Translated, this is CASSLGLAEETQYF.